This record concerns one TCR beta chain sequence. The antigen is undetermined. This PCR relied on a set of 60 Vbeta primers and 13 Jbeta primers. Assay used: immunoSEQ multiplex PCR; TCRdb lists only in-frame clones, some missing. Here the sample table reports around 80,000 clones. Losses at the gene ends were 4 bases for V and 3 bases for J; bases not matched to a gene: 10. Germline values: CDR1 WSHSY, CDR2 SAAADI. This CDR3 region has 17 residues. The data were taken from a study of cytomegalovirus exposure and HLA in healthy donors. Study overall: HLA-typed donors contributed around 88 million unique TCRs, which were held in an early data release. Overall study findings and caveats: A link between a missense DCLRE1C variant and TCR beta V- and J-gene trimming emerged from a later analysis. A later analysis showed that HLA-associated TCR beta chains had undergone more clonal expansion than equally common others.

The sequence came from a man in his forties in good health and CMV-seronegative. The rearrangement uses TRBV10-2 and TRBJ1-5; TRBD1 matches 9 bases. The sequencing sample was made of PBMCs. Here the CDR3 DNA reads TGCGCCAGCAGTGTCTGGCGGACAGGGGAAAACAATCAGCCCCAGCATTTT. Translating gives CASSVWRTGENNQPQHF.